The 28 T cell receptor beta chains reported below all come from one sample, sequenced in a study of PD-1 blockade in classical Hodgkin lymphoma (dated by TCRdb to about 2020). Library construction relied on the immunoSEQ multiplex PCR assay. TCRdb mirrors the immuneACCESS table, restricted to in-frame sequences. Some clones are absent from its copies; in checked studies, under half trace to an unresolved V gene, and the reason for the others is unknown. The table for this sample lists approximately 98,000 clones; roughly nine tenths of them were counted only once. About 20% of the sample is held by the ten biggest clonotypes. The time point label here, explained by the study, means: cycle 2 day 1 (C2D1) of nivolumab. Every trial patient had relapsed after autologous stem cell transplantation, and cohorts A, B and C differed in prior brentuximab vedotin exposure. This specimen was peripheral blood mononuclear cells (PBMCs), taken before the second cycle of nivolumab. The receptors derive from a human donor with classical Hodgkin lymphoma.

The chain couples TRBV11-2 to TRBJ1-2; 9 bases line up with TRBD1. CDR3 length equals 16 residues. V was clipped by 0 bases and J by 4 bases; unmatched bases: 6. Germline assignment: CDR1 SGHAT and CDR2 FQNNGV. The CDR3 DNA reads as TGTGCCAGCAGCTTAGATCTGGGACAGGGTCCCTATGGCTACACCTTC. As protein: CASSLDLGQGPYGYTF.

This chain joins TRBV10-3 and TRBJ2-1, with 9 bases aligning to TRBD2. V lost 6 bases to trimming and J lost 2 bases; unmatched junction nucleotides: 5. The germline V gene encodes CDR1 ENHRY and CDR2 SYGVKD. The CDR3 length is 15 residues. The CDR3 sequence: CAISVLAGPYNEQFF. CDR3 bases: TGTGCCATCAGCGTCCTAGCGGGGCCCTACAATGAGCAGTTCTTC.

V gene TRBV5-1 combines with J gene TRBJ2-4, with 16 positions matching TRBD2. V lost 5 bases and J lost 8; bases outside the gene matches: 10. The CDR3 contains 17 residues. Looked up from germline, CDR1 is SGHRS and CDR2 is YFSETQ. The CDR3 region has the DNA TGCGCCAGCAGGGAGGGACTAGCGGGAGGGCTAGCGGACATTCAGTACTTC. Encoded protein: CASREGLAGGLADIQYF.

This chain connects TRBV5-1 to TRBJ2-7; TRBD1 matches at 8 bases. The CDR3 contains 17 residues. Unmatched junction bases numbered 14, after V lost 2 bases and J lost 4 bases. From germline, CDR1 is SGHRS and CDR2 YFSETQ. CDR3 protein: CASSFGGQGFGQYEQYF. The CDR3 DNA reads TGCGCCAGCAGCTTTGGCGGACAGGGTTTCGGTCAATACGAGCAGTACTTC.

This chain uses TRBV5-4 with TRBJ2-5; 7 nucleotides agree with TRBD1. J lost 7 bases, V lost 2 bases, and 20 bases had no gene match. The CDR3 sequence is 18 residues long. The V gene's germline CDR1 is SGHNT and CDR2 YYREEE (reference sequence). The CDR3 DNA sequence: TGTGCCAGCAGCTTCGATTACCTGTCTAGTAAGGGGGCTAGGACCCAGTACTTC. Translating it yields CASSFDYLSSKGARTQYF.

This chain uses TRBV9 with TRBJ2-3; 7 positions agree with TRBD1. The CDR3 extends over 14 amino acids. Germline CDR1 reads SGDLS; CDR2 reads YYNGEE. The V and J ends lost 1 base and 3 bases, in that order; junction bases with no gene match: 2. Written as DNA, the CDR3 is TGTGCCAGCAGCGTATTACAGGGGACAGATACGCAGTATTTT. Protein sequence: CASSVLQGTDTQYF.

The rearrangement links TRBV18 to TRBJ1-2; no clear D. CDR1 and CDR2 from the germline V gene are KGHSH and LQKENI. Trimming took 2 bases from V and 6 from J, leaving 16 bases between them. This CDR3 spans 15 amino acids. Written as DNA, the CDR3 is TGTGCCAGCTCACCAGGCAGGAGTGAGGTCGATGGCTACACCTTC. This translates into CASSPGRSEVDGYTF. The full variable domain, its missing parts supplied by reference TRBV18 and TRBJ1-2, is NAGVMQNPRHLVRRRGQEARLRCSPMKGHSHVYWYRQLPEEGLKFMVYLQKENIIDESGMPKERFSAEFPKEGPSILRIQQVVRGDSAAYFCASSPGRSEVDGYTFGSGTRLTVV.

The chain carries TRBV28 and TRBJ2-1; the D gene could be TRBD1 or TRBD2 (5 bases each). Germline assignment: CDR1 MDHEN and CDR2 SYDVKM. The V gene lost 2 bases and the J gene lost 3 bases, with 20 bases spanning the gap. The length of the CDR3 is 18 residues. The chain's CDR3 is CASSLRPSTRAGYNEQFF. CDR3 nucleotide sequence: TGTGCCAGCAGTTTACGGCCCTCAACCAGGGCGGGCTACAATGAGCAGTTCTTC.

The chain recombines TRBV5-1 with TRBJ1-3; unclear D gene. CDR1 and CDR2 (germline): SGHRS, YFSETQ. This CDR3 comprises 16 residues. Trimming shortened V by 0 bases and J by 0 bases, and 10 bases separated the two germline ends. Written as DNA, the CDR3 is TGCGCCAGCAGCTTGGAAAACGGAATCTCTGGAAACACCATATATTTT. Residues: CASSLENGISGNTIYF.

The CDR3 region has the DNA TGCGCCAGCAGCTTCGGGGGAGGAGGGAACACTGAAGCTTTCTTT. Its translation is CASSFGGGGNTEAFF. The V and J genes are TRBV5-1 and TRBJ1-1; perhaps TRBD1 as D (5 bases). CDR3 size: 15 residues. Between the trimmed V and J ends, which lost 2 bases and 1 base, there was a span of 12 bases. Germline V lookup: CDR1 SGHRS, CDR2 YFSETQ. The variable domain in full, with the rest retrieved from reference TRBV5-1 and TRBJ1-1, is KAGVTQTPRYLIKTRGQQVTLSCSPISGHRSVSWYQQTPGQGLQFLFEYFSETQRNKGNFPGRFSGRQFSNSRSEMNVSTLELGDSALYLCASSFGGGGNTEAFFGQGTRLTVV.

This chain uses TRBV2 with TRBJ2-5; perhaps TRBD1 as D (6 bases). V shed 5 bases and J shed 1 base, with 14 bases lying between them. CDR1 and CDR2 (germline): SNHLY, FYNNEI. The CDR3 runs 15 residues. For the CDR3, the DNA is TGTGCCAGCAGTCCACAGGGTATCCGCCAAGAGACCCAGTACTTC. Its protein product is CASSPQGIRQETQYF.

The chain links TRBV6-5 to TRBJ1-1; perhaps TRBD1 as D (5 bases). CDR3 length equals 14 residues. V was pared by 4 bases and J by 4 bases, with 13 bases between. Germline assignment: CDR1 MNHEY and CDR2 SVGAGI. The CDR3 bases are TGTGCCAGCAGTTTTGGCATGGGGGGCACTGAAGCTTTCTTT. Its protein is CASSFGMGGTEAFF.

The chain carries TRBV6-5 and TRBJ1-1; D is possibly TRBD1 (6 bases). The CDR3 totals 15 residues. Trimming pared 5 bases from V and 4 bases from J, leaving 17 bases between. Germline V gives CDR1 MNHEY, CDR2 SVGAGI. DNA for the CDR3: TGTGCCAGCAGTACCTACGTCCCCAGGGGCACTGAAGCTTTCTTT. Translation: CASSTYVPRGTEAFF.

The chain is built from TRBV4-2 and TRBJ2-7; D call uncertain. The V and J ends lost 4 bases and 0 bases respectively, with 13 bases between them. The CDR3 runs to 15 residues. CDR1 LGHNA and CDR2 YNFKEQ come from the germline V gene. CDR3 sequence: CASSLYRITSYEQYF. The CDR3 DNA reads TGTGCCAGCAGCCTATACCGGATAACCTCCTACGAGCAGTACTTC.

The chain links TRBV29-1 to TRBJ2-7; TRBD1 might be the D (6 bases). Germline values: CDR1 SQVTM, CDR2 ANQGSEA. The V end was cut by 2 bases, the J end by 5 bases, with 19 bases between. This CDR3 region has 15 residues. DNA for the CDR3: TGCAGCGTTGAACAGCCAGGCAGGGGTGTTGACGAGCAGTACTTC. It codes for CSVEQPGRGVDEQYF.

The chain carries TRBV10-3 and TRBJ1-1; D possibly corresponds to TRBD1 (5 bases). The CDR3 runs 13 residues. The V end was cut by 3 bases, the J end by 4 bases, with 9 bases between. CDR1 and CDR2 from the germline V gene are ENHRY and SYGVKD. The CDR3 loop reads CAISEGGATEAFF. In DNA, the CDR3 is TGTGCCATCAGTGAAGGAGGGGCCACTGAAGCTTTCTTT.

J is TRBJ1-3 and V is TRBV15; the match to TRBD1 covers 7 bases. V dropped 3 bases and J dropped 4; count of bases not matched to a gene: 6. Germline V gives CDR1 LNHNV, CDR2 YYDKDF (reference sequence). This CDR3 region has 15 residues. The CDR3 reads CATSSGQGDGNTIYF. The CDR3 nucleotides are TGTGCCACCAGCAGTGGGCAGGGGGACGGAAACACCATATATTTT. The entire variable domain, with the rest obtained from reference TRBV15 and TRBJ1-3, is as follows: DAMVIQNPRYQVTQFGKPVTLSCSQTLNHNVMYWYQQKSSQAPKLLFHYYDKDFNNEADTPDNFQSRRPNTSFCFLDIRSPGLGDTAMYLCATSSGQGDGNTIYFGEGSWLTVV.

The chain is built from TRBV15 and TRBJ2-1; no firm D call. There are 13 residues in the CDR3. From germline, CDR1 is LNHNV and CDR2 YYDKDF (reference sequence). Trimming left V 1 base short and J 4 bases short, with 5 bases between. CDR3 coding DNA: TGTGCCACCAGCAGAGTTCCATACAATGAGCAGTTCTTC. This translates into CATSRVPYNEQFF.

This chain links TRBV18 with TRBJ2-5, with 7 bases that match TRBD2. The ends lost 0 bases at V and 5 bases at J; junction bases unmatched: 9. Germline-derived CDR1 and CDR2 are KGHSH and LQKENI. This CDR3 is 16 amino acids long. CDR3 bases: TGTGCCAGCTCACCACCGACCGGACTAGATGGGGAGACCCAGTACTTC. This gives the protein CASSPPTGLDGETQYF. The full variable domain, its missing parts supplied by reference TRBV18 and TRBJ2-5, is NAGVMQNPRHLVRRRGQEARLRCSPMKGHSHVYWYRQLPEEGLKFMVYLQKENIIDESGMPKERFSAEFPKEGPSILRIQQVVRGDSAAYFCASSPPTGLDGETQYFGPGTRLLVL.

CDR3 sequence (DNA): TGTGCCAGTAGTATAGCCGGGACTAGCGGGATCTACGAGCAGTACTTC. Its protein is CASSIAGTSGIYEQYF. The rearrangement uses TRBV19 and TRBJ2-7; 13 bases are shared with TRBD2. V shed 1 base, J shed 3 bases, and the junction held 3 bases outside the gene matches. This CDR3 has 16 residues. Per germline, CDR1 LNHDA and CDR2 SQIVND (reference sequence).

Only a few counts were recorded for this clone. The chain links TRBV19 to TRBJ2-7; D is perhaps TRBD2 (6 bases). Germline V CDR1 and CDR2: LNHDA, SQIVND (reference sequence). The V end lost 3 bases, the J end lost 3 bases, and 12 bases lay between the germline ends. This CDR3 is 14 amino acids long. This chain's CDR3 is CASSIGGGDYEQYF. DNA of the CDR3: TGTGCCAGTAGTATCGGCGGAGGGGACTACGAGCAGTACTTC.

The chain links TRBV7-9 to TRBJ2-7; no firm D call. Trimming cost V 5 bases and J 0 bases, with 8 bases left between them. CDR1 and CDR2 from the germline V gene are SEHNR and FQNEAQ (reference sequence). This CDR3 is built from 13 residues. The CDR3 spells CASSPTGSYEQYF. The CDR3 nucleotides read TGTGCCAGCAGCCCCACTGGCTCCTACGAGCAGTACTTC.

The V call is TRBV5-5, the J call TRBJ1-2; D gene unclear. This CDR3 is 13 amino acids long. With 0 bases removed from V and 0 bases from J, the gap between germline ends came to 3 bases. Looked up from germline, CDR1 is SGHKS and CDR2 is YYEKEE (reference sequence). The DNA for the CDR3 is TGTGCCAGCAGCTTGGGAGCTAACTATGGCTACACCTTC. Translating it yields CASSLGANYGYTF.

This rearrangement joins TRBV6-1 to TRBJ2-7; D gene unclear. Between the trimmed V and J ends, which lost 4 bases and 4 bases, there was a span of 5 bases. The CDR3 is made up of 11 amino acids. CDR1 and CDR2 (germline): MNHNS, SASEGT. Written as DNA, the CDR3 is TGTGCCAGCAGTGGGGGTTACGAGCAGTACTTC. Translating gives CASSGGYEQYF.

The table lists this clone with a count of one. The V call is TRBV21-1, the J call TRBJ1-1; the table's TRBD1 call for D was not verified on the DNA. TRBV21-1 is a documented pseudogene. The CDR3 spans 16 residues. In DNA, the CDR3 is TGTGCCAGCAGCATGGACCTCAGATCAAGGGGTACTGAAGCTTTCTTT. It translates to CASSMDLRSRGTEAFF.

V is TRBV25-1 and J is TRBJ2-7, with 8 bases fitting TRBD2. The CDR3 runs 15 residues. Per the germline V gene, CDR1 is MGHDK and CDR2 is SYGVNS. With 6 bases clipped from V and 2 bases from J, the junction kept 9 bases outside the gene matches. The CDR3 region is CASRTHSGATYEQYF. The CDR3 DNA reads as TGTGCCAGCAGGACGCATAGCGGGGCGACCTACGAGCAGTACTTC.

On this clone: This sample also contains other DNA sequences that code for the same CDR3. This sequence joins TRBV5-6 and TRBJ1-3; D perhaps matches TRBD1 (5 bases). The germline CDR1 and CDR2 sequences are SGHDT and YYEEEE. The CDR3 totals 16 residues. The V gene lost 1 base and the J gene lost 0 bases, with 11 bases spanning the gap. The CDR3 DNA is TGTGCCAGCAGCTTGAGACACAGGTCCTCTGGAAACACCATATATTTT. The encoded protein is CASSLRHRSSGNTIYF. Filled out from reference TRBV5-6 and TRBJ1-3, the complete variable domain reads DAGVTQSPTHLIKTRGQQVTLRCSPKSGHDTVSWYQQALGQGPQFIFQYYEEEERQRGNFPDRFSGHQFPNYSSELNVNALLLGDSALYLCASSLRHRSSGNTIYFGEGSWLTVV.

This chain joins TRBV7-9 and TRBJ2-7; maybe TRBD1 (6 bases). The V end was cut by 4 bases, the J end by 7 bases, with 17 bases between. The CDR3 is 14 amino acids. Germline CDR1 SEHNR, CDR2 FQNEAQ (reference sequence). The CDR3 is CASSYTTGTPEQYF. CDR3 nucleotides: TGTGCCAGCAGCTACACAACCGGGACACCGGAGCAGTACTTC.